The 22 T cell receptor beta chains presented below share a single source sample, sequenced in a study of shared clonotypes between healthy human individuals. This table comes from immunoSEQ multiplex PCR, and its TCRdb copy is limited to in-frame clones, with some not included. The repertoire holds millions of clones, with about 92% as singletons. Sequencing was performed on naive CD4+ T cells sorted from blood. Subset specified: CD45RA+ positively selected. These receptors came from a man younger than 30 in good health.

This CDR3 is CASSATGGTDTQYF. In DNA, the CDR3 is TGCGCCAGCAGTGCGACTGGGGGAACAGATACGCAGTATTTT. This chain joins TRBV5-1 and TRBJ2-3, with D possibly being TRBD1 or TRBD2 (5 bases each). The germline gives CDR1 SGHRS, CDR2 YFSETQ. The CDR3 runs 14 residues. Trimming pared 5 bases from V and 3 bases from J, leaving 13 bases between.

J is TRBJ2-3 and V is TRBV13, with 7 bases fitting TRBD2. Germline loops: CDR1 PRHDT, CDR2 FYEKMQ (reference sequence). The CDR3 totals 16 residues. Trimming removed 5 bases from V and 0 bases from J; junction bases left unmatched: 8. For the CDR3, the DNA is TGTGCCAGCAGCCTAAGACTAGCTTCTAGCACAGATACGCAGTATTTT. Translated, it gives CASSLRLASSTDTQYF.

CDR3 DNA: TGTGCCAGCAGCGCGGGGGGAGGGAGATCACCCCTCCACTTT. Amino acid sequence: CASSAGGGRSPLHF. J is TRBJ1-6 and V is TRBV7-9, with D possibly matching TRBD1 (5 bases). The CDR3 spans 14 residues. CDR1 is SEHNR and CDR2 is FQNEAQ in the germline V gene (reference sequence). The germline V and J ends were trimmed by 5 bases and 10 bases, with 15 bases remaining between them.

The chain combines TRBV7-2 with TRBJ2-2; D remains unclear. Per the germline V gene, CDR1 is SGHTA and CDR2 is FQGNSA. This CDR3 has 16 residues. The V and J ends lost 5 bases and 3 bases respectively, with 16 bases between them. The CDR3 coding sequence is TGTGCCAGCAGCCTCGGCCCCGGTGCTTACACCGGGGAGCTGTTTTTT. Translated: CASSLGPGAYTGELFF.

This clone has a single count. This sequence joins TRBV10-2 and TRBJ2-5, with D perhaps given as TRBD1 or TRBD2 (6 bases each). CDR1 and CDR2 (germline): WSHSY, SAAADI. Trimming stripped 6 bases from V and 6 bases from J, with 11 bases between. This CDR3 has 12 residues. The CDR3 here is CASSAGQQTQYF. The CDR3, as DNA: TGCGCCAGCAGCGCGGGACAACAGACCCAGTACTTC.

With regard to this clone: Within the sample, other DNA sequences also encode this same CDR3. The V gene is TRBV7-3, the J gene TRBJ2-3, with unresolved D. Germline V gene sequence: CDR1 SGHTA, CDR2 FQGTGA. This CDR3 is 14 amino acids long. V lost 3 bases to trimming and J lost 3 bases, with 10 bases between them. The CDR3 reads CASSLTPGTDTQYF. In nucleotides, the CDR3 is TGTGCCAGCAGCTTGACCCCTGGGACAGATACGCAGTATTTT.

This rearrangement joins TRBV5-4 to TRBJ1-1; 10 bases align to TRBD1. Germline CDR1 and CDR2: SGHNT and YYREEE (reference sequence). V trimming: 4 bases; J trimming: 5 bases; junction bases outside the gene matches: 8. CDR3 length: 15 residues. The CDR3 DNA reads TGTGCCAGCAGCCGAGGGACAGGGGAGTGGACTGAAGCTTTCTTT. Protein sequence: CASSRGTGEWTEAFF.

The J gene is TRBJ1-2, the V gene TRBV30, with D unresolved. V was cut by 1 base and J by 3 bases, with 9 bases left in between. Germline assignment: CDR1 GTSNPN and CDR2 SVGIG (reference sequence). This CDR3 spans 13 amino acids. CDR3 nucleotide sequence: TGTGCCTGGAGTGAAGACACGGACTATGGCTACACCTTC. It specifies CAWSEDTDYGYTF. The variable domain in full, with the rest retrieved from reference TRBV30 and TRBJ1-2, is SQTIHQWPATLVQPVGSPLSLECTVEGTSNPNLYWYRQAAGRGLQLLFYSVGIGQISSEVPQNLSASRPQDRQFILSSKKLLLSDSGFYLCAWSEDTDYGYTFGSGTRLTVV.

The rearrangement links TRBV5-8 to TRBJ1-5; possibly TRBD1 for D (5 bases). Between the trimmed V and J ends, which lost 2 bases and 5 bases, there was a span of 14 bases. Germline lookup yields CDR1 SGHTS and CDR2 YDEGEE. The CDR3 is made up of 15 amino acids. In DNA, the CDR3 is TGTGCCAGCAGCTTTGGCAGGGTTAAGGATCAGCCCCAGCATTTT. This codes for CASSFGRVKDQPQHF.

The chain has TRBV5-1 and TRBJ2-1, with TRBD1 matching 10 bases. This CDR3 is built from 14 residues. Germline V gene lookup returns CDR1 SGHRS and CDR2 YFSETQ. V lost 4 bases to trimming and J lost 8 bases; unmatched junction nucleotides: 6. The CDR3 DNA reads TGCGCCAGCAGCCCGGACAGGGGGAGGGATGAGCAGTTCTTC. This encodes CASSPDRGRDEQFF.

The CDR3 protein is CASSVGSLQNIQYF. CDR3 in DNA: TGTGCCAGCAGCGTAGGGTCACTTCAAAACATTCAGTACTTC. The genes are TRBV9 and TRBJ2-4; no firm D call. Germline CDR1 reads SGDLS; CDR2 reads YYNGEE. V lost 0 bases to trimming and J lost 5 bases, with 9 bases between them. CDR3 length: 14 amino acids.

The chain employs TRBV6-1 and TRBJ1-3; D is ambiguous. In germline, CDR1 is MNHNS, CDR2 SASEGT. This CDR3 region has 12 residues. V was cut by 7 bases and J by 2 bases, with 6 bases left in between. The CDR3 DNA reads as TGTGCCAGCACCACTACTGGAAACACCATATATTTT. This codes for CASTTTGNTIYF.

V gene TRBV7-8 combines with J gene TRBJ2-7, with 7 positions matching TRBD2. The trim removed 1 base at V and 2 bases at J, leaving 8 bases unmatched. The CDR3 length is 16 residues. The germline V gene encodes CDR1 SGHVS and CDR2 FQNEAQ. The CDR3 sequence is CASSLGASGQTYEQYF. CDR3 DNA sequence: TGTGCCAGCAGCTTAGGGGCTAGCGGACAAACCTACGAGCAGTACTTC.

The chain couples TRBV19 to TRBJ2-2, with D possibly being TRBD1 (5 bases). The CDR3 has 16 amino acids. The germline V and J ends were trimmed by 2 bases and 4 bases, with 14 bases remaining between them. Germline CDR1 and CDR2: LNHDA and SQIVND (reference sequence). The CDR3 DNA is TGTGCCAGTAGTATAAGGGAAAGGGGTGGCACCGGGGAGCTGTTTTTT. Its protein is CASSIRERGGTGELFF.

CDR3 residues: CASSSPGGQNEKLFF. The CDR3 nucleotides are TGTGCCAGCAGCAGCCCCGGGGGGCAGAATGAAAAACTGTTTTTT. The V gene is TRBV27, the J gene TRBJ1-4; TRBD1 is a possible D gene (6 bases). The V end was cut by 6 bases, the J end by 5 bases, with 16 bases between. There are 15 residues in the CDR3. CDR1 and CDR2 (germline): MNHEY, SMNVEV (reference sequence).

The chain links TRBV5-4 to TRBJ2-7, with TRBD1 matching 9 bases. The CDR3 loop spans 16 amino acids. Germline trimming cut 5 bases from V and 6 bases from J; bases unmatched to any gene: 15. Per germline, CDR1 SGHNT and CDR2 YYREEE (reference sequence). CDR3 sequence: CASRTPEQGADSEQYF. The CDR3 DNA reads as TGTGCCAGCAGGACTCCGGAACAGGGGGCGGACTCCGAGCAGTACTTC.

This clone was seen only a few times. CDR3 nucleotides: TGCGCCAGCAGCCAGATGGTCGACTATGGCTACACCTTC. It translates to CASSQMVDYGYTF. The chain combines TRBV4-1 with TRBJ1-2; no clear D. Trimming left V 3 bases short and J 3 bases short, with 8 bases between. Looked up from germline, CDR1 is MGHRA and CDR2 is YSYEKL. The CDR3 is 13 residues long.

V and J are TRBV7-2 and TRBJ1-5, with D unresolved. Germline V gene sequence: CDR1 SGHTA, CDR2 FQGNSA. CDR3 length equals 14 residues. V was pared by 5 bases and J by 1 base, with 9 bases between. CDR3 nucleotide sequence: TGTGCCAGCAGCCCCTTAGCCAGCAATCAGCCCCAGCATTTT. Its protein product is CASSPLASNQPQHF.

V gene TRBV19 combines with J gene TRBJ1-5; 7 nucleotides agree with TRBD1. Unmatched junction bases numbered 6, after V lost 5 bases and J lost 2 bases. This CDR3 spans 15 amino acids. Germline V gene sequence: CDR1 LNHDA, CDR2 SQIVND (reference sequence). CDR3 in amino acids: CASSSTGSGNQPQHF. DNA of the CDR3: TGTGCCAGTAGTTCGACAGGGTCAGGCAATCAGCCCCAGCATTTT.

This clone was seen once. The CDR3 DNA is TGTGCCAGCAGCACCGGGACTAGGCCGCATGAGCAGTTCTTC. This translates into CASSTGTRPHEQFF. The V call is TRBV7-2, the J call TRBJ2-1, with TRBD2 identical over 8 bases. The V segment lost 5 bases and the J segment 8 bases; nucleotides outside the gene matches: 8. The CDR3 length is 14 residues. The germline CDR1 and CDR2 sequences are SGHTA and FQGNSA.

About this clone itself: The junction shows a germline mismatch at one end, possibly a read error. V usage is TRBV7-6 and J usage is TRBJ2-7; D gene uncertain. This CDR3 comprises 11 residues. The germline V gene encodes CDR1 SGHVS and CDR2 FNYEAQ. DNA of the CDR3: TGTGCCAGCAGCTTAGGGGGTACTCAGCACTTC. The encoded protein is CASSLGGTQHF.

The chain joins TRBV19 to TRBJ2-1; TRBD2 might be the D (5 bases). The ends were cut back, 1 base at V and 0 bases at J, with 10 bases in the middle. The CDR3 is 16 residues long. Germline CDR1 is LNHDA and CDR2 is SQIVND (reference sequence). CDR3: CASSIVGLSSYNEQFF. Written as DNA, the CDR3 is TGTGCCAGTAGTATAGTAGGACTTAGCTCCTACAATGAGCAGTTCTTC.